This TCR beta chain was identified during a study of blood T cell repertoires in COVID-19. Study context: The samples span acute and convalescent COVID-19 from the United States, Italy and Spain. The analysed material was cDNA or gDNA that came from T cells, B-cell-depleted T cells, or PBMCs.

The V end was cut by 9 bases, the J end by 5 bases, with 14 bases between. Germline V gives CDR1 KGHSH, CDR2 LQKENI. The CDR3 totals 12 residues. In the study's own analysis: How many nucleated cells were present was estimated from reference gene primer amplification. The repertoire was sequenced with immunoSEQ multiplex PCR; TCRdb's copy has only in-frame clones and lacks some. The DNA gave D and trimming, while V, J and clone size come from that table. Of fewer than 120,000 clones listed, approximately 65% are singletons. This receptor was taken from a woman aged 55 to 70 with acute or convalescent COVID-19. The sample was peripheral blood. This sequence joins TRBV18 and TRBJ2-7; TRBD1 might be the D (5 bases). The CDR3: CASSQGAHEQYF. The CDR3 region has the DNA TGTGCCAGTTCCCAAGGGGCCCACGAGCAGTACTTC.